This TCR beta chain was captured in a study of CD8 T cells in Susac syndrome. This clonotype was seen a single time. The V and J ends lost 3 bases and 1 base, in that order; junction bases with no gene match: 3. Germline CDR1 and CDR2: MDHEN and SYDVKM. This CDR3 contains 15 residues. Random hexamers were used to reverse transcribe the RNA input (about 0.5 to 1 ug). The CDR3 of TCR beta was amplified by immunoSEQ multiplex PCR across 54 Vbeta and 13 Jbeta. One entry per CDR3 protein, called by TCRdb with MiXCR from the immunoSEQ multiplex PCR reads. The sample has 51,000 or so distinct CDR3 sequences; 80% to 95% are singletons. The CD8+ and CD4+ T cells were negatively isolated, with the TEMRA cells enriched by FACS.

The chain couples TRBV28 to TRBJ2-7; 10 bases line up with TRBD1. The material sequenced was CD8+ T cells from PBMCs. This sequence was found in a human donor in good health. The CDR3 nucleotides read TGTGCCAGCAGTTTTTGGGGACAGGGGTCCTACGAGCAGTACTTC. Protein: CASSFWGQGSYEQYF.